The 7 T cell receptor beta chains below all came from one sample that was sequenced in a study of T cells in Graves' hyperthyroidism and ophthalmopathy. RNA transcripts were the template for amplifying TCR beta CDR3 regions. The HTBI primer set was used in a first-round RT-PCR of the TCR CDR3. MiXCR, applied by TCRdb to the multiplex PCR reads, yields one record per CDR3 protein. Of 130,000 to 150,000 distinct CDR3 sequences detected, around 20% appear once; the ten largest clones hold 67%. Sample: blood. The receptors were gathered from a woman in her fifties or sixties with Graves' hyperthyroidism that later progressed to Graves' ophthalmopathy.

At least ten counts were recorded for this clonotype. The rearrangement uses TRBV12-3 or TRBV12-4 and TRBJ2-1; 11 nucleotides align to TRBD2. V was pared by 6 bases and J by 8 bases, with 9 bases of the junction left unmatched. The CDR3 has 15 amino acids. The CDR3 region has the DNA TGTGCCAGCAGCCCTAGCGGGAGGTCCGTCGATGAGCAGTTCTTC. It specifies CASSPSGRSVDEQFF.

This clonotype was counted ten times or more. The gene calls are TRBV28 and TRBJ1-1; 7 bases map to TRBD1. V shed 3 bases and J 2 bases; nucleotides not matched to a gene: 6. CDR1 MDHEN and CDR2 SYDVKM come from the germline V gene. The CDR3 is made up of 15 amino acids. CDR3 sequence: CASSFSDRENTEAFF. The CDR3 region has the DNA TGTGCCAGCAGTTTTTCAGACAGGGAAAACACTGAAGCTTTCTTT.

This clonotype occurred a few times. This could be a read error, since a much larger clone is one nucleotide away. This CDR3 is CASSLGEVAEAFF. The CDR3 nucleotides are TGTGCCAGCAGCTTGGGGGAGGTAGCTGAAGCTTTCTTT. This chain uses TRBV7-9 with TRBJ1-1; D possibly corresponds to TRBD1 (5 bases). Germline CDR1 is SEHNR and CDR2 is FQNEAQ (reference sequence). The V end lost 3 bases, the J end lost 6 bases, and 11 bases lay between the germline ends. CDR3 size: 13 residues.

This clonotype appeared many times. The chain employs TRBV20-1 and TRBJ2-3; 8 nucleotides line up with TRBD2. Trimming cost V 6 bases and J 6 bases; bases outside gene matches: 8. This CDR3 is built from 13 residues. The germline gives CDR1 DFQATT, CDR2 SNEGSKA (reference sequence). The CDR3 here is CSAPGLGQDTQYF. Written as DNA, the CDR3 is TGCAGTGCACCGGGACTAGGTCAGGATACGCAGTATTTT.

This clonotype has a handful of counts. The V gene is TRBV5-5, the J gene TRBJ1-2; 8 nucleotides align to TRBD1. The V segment lost 2 bases and the J segment 7 bases; nucleotides outside the gene matches: 7. CDR1 SGHKS and CDR2 YYEKEE come from the germline V gene (reference sequence). The CDR3 contains 14 residues. The CDR3 is CASSLLQGDSGYTF. The CDR3 bases are TGTGCCAGCAGCTTACTACAGGGGGATTCTGGCTACACCTTC.

This clonotype was recorded a few times. The V call is TRBV2, the J call TRBJ2-6; D is unclear. Per germline, CDR1 SNHLY and CDR2 FYNNEI. V was shortened by 3 bases and J by 0 bases, with 6 bases between the two germline ends. This CDR3 contains 15 residues. In DNA form, the CDR3 reads TGTGCCAGCAGTGACTGGAACTCTGGGGCCAACGTCCTGACTTTC. Translating it yields CASSDWNSGANVLTF.

This clonotype appeared many times. The V and J genes are TRBV28 and TRBJ2-1; 9 bases map to TRBD2. This CDR3 has 16 amino acids. Trimming removed 4 bases from V and 1 base from J; junction bases left unmatched: 5. Germline assignment: CDR1 MDHEN and CDR2 SYDVKM. CDR3 DNA sequence: TGTGCCAGCAGTTCCCTTAGCGGGAGTTCCTACAATGAGCAGTTCTTC. This encodes CASSSLSGSSYNEQFF.